This TCR beta chain was recovered during a study of radiation and T cells in renal cell carcinoma. Study-wide background: Nephrectomy followed 15 Gy stereotactic body radiation by 4 weeks.

Only in-frame clones appear in the TCRdb table, and some are missing; sequencing was by immunoSEQ multiplex PCR. This sample has 150,000 or so clones, with more than 70% found just once. The CDR3 covers 14 residues. Germline V gene data show CDR1 as GTSNPN and CDR2 as SVGIG (reference sequence). With 0 bases removed from V and 1 base from J, the gap between germline ends came to 10 bases. Time point indicated: baseline pretreatment blood. Specified treatment: 15 Gy SBRT to primary tumor, nephrectomy 4 weeks later. Radiation-treated patients gave blood at baseline, week 2 and week 4. This renal cell carcinoma was of the clear cell type. Details on this clone: What it binds is unknown.

Regarding the study as a whole: In blood, top tumor clones expanded by 2 weeks, shrinking by 4.

This material consisted of blood, taken from a patient whose treatment included radiotherapy and nephrectomy. The genes are TRBV30 and TRBJ2-7; perhaps TRBD1 as D (6 bases). This TCR derives from a woman aged 50 to 60 with renal cell carcinoma. The CDR3 DNA reads as TGTGCCTGGAGTGTACTCCAGGGGTCCTACGAGCAGTACTTC. This translates into CAWSVLQGSYEQYF.